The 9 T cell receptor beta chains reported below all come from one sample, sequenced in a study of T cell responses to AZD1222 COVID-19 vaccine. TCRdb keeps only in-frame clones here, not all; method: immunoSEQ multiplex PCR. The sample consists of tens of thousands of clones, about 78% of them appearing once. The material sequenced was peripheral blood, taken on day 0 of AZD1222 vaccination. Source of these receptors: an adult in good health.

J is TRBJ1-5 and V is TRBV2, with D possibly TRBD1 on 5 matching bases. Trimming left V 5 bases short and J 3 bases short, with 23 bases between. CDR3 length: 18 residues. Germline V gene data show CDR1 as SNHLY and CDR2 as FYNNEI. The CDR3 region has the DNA TGTGCCAGCAGTCCTCCTTTATGGGCGGGGGTGGCCAATCAGCCCCAGCATTTT. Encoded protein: CASSPPLWAGVANQPQHF.

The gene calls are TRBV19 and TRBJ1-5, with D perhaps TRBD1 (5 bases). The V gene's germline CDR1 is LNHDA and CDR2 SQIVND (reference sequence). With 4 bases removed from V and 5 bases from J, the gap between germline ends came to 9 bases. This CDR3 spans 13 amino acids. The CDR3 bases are TGTGCCAGTAGTAGGGGGAGGGATCAGCCCCAGCATTTT. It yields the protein CASSRGRDQPQHF.

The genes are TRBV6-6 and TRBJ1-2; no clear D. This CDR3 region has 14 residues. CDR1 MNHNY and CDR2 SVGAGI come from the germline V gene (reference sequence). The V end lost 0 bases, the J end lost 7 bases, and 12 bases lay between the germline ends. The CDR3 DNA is TGTGCCAGCAGTTACTCAGGCGGGGAAGGTGGCTACACCTTC. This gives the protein CASSYSGGEGGYTF.

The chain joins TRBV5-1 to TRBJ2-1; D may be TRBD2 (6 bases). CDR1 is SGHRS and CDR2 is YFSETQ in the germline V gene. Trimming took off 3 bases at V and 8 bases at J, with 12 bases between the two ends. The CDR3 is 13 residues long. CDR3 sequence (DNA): TGCGCCAGCAGCTCGAACCCGGGAGATGAGCAGTTCTTC. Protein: CASSSNPGDEQFF.

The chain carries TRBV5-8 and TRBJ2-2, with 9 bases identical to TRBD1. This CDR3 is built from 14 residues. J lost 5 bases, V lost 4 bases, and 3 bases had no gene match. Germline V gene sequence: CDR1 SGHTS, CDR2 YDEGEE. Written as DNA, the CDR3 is TGTGCCAGCAGCGGGGGGACAGGGACCGGGGAGCTGTTTTTT. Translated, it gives CASSGGTGTGELFF.

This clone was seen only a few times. The chain's CDR3 is CATSDTPSGGTDTQYF. The CDR3 region has the DNA TGTGCCACCAGTGATACCCCTAGCGGGGGCACAGATACGCAGTATTTT. The V call is TRBV24-1, the J call TRBJ2-3, with 9 bases identical to TRBD2. V shed 3 bases and J 1 base; nucleotides not matched to a gene: 4. The germline gives CDR1 KGHDR, CDR2 SFDVKD. The length of the CDR3 is 16 residues.

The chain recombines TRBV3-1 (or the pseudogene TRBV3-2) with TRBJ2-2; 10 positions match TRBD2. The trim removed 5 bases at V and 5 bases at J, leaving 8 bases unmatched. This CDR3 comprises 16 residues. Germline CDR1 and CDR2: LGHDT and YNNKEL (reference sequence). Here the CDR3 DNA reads TGTGCCAGCAGCGATCTAGCGGGAGAAGGTACCGGGGAGCTGTTTTTT. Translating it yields CASSDLAGEGTGELFF.

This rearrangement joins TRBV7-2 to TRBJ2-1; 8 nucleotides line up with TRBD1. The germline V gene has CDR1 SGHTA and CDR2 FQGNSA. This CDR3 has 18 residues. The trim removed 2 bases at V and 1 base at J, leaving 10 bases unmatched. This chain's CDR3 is CASSLSPGTGISYNEQFF. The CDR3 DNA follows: TGTGCCAGCAGCTTATCACCGGGGACAGGTATATCCTACAATGAGCAGTTCTTC.

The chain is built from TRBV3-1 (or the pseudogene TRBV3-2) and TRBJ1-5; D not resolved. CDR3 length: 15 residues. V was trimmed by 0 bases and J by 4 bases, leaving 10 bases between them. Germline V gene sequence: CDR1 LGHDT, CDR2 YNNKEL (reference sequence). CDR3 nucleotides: TGTGCCAGCAGCCAAGACGCGACCCAGAATCAGCCCCAGCATTTT. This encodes CASSQDATQNQPQHF.